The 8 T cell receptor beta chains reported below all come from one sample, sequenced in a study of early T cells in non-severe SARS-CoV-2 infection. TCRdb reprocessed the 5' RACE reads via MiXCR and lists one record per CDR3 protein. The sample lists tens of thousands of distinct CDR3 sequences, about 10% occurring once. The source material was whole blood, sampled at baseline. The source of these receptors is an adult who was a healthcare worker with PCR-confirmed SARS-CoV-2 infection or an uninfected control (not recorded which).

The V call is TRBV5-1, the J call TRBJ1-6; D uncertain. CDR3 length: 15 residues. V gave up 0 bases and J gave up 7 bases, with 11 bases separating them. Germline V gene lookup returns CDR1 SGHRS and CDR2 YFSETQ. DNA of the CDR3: TGCGCCAGCAGCTTGGACCCTCAGGAGAATTCACCCCTCCACTTT. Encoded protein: CASSLDPQENSPLHF.

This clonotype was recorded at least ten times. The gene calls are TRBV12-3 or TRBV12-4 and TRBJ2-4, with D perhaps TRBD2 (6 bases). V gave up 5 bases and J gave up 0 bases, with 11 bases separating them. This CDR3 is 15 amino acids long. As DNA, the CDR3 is TGTGCCAGCAGTATCTCGGGGGTAGCCAAAAACATTCAGTACTTC. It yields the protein CASSISGVAKNIQYF.

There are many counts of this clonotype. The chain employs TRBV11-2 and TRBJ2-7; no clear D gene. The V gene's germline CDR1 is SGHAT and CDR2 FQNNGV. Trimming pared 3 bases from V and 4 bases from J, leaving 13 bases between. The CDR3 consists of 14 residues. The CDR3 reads CASSFGSALYEQYF. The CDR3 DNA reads TGTGCCAGCAGCTTCGGATCTGCGCTTTACGAGCAGTACTTC.

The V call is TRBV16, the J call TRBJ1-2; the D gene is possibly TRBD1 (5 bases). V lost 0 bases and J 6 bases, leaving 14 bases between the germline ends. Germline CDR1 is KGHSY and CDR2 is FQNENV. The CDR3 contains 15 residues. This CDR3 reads CASSQSGRVIDGYTF. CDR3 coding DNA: TGTGCCAGCAGCCAATCTGGCAGGGTAATCGATGGCTACACCTTC.

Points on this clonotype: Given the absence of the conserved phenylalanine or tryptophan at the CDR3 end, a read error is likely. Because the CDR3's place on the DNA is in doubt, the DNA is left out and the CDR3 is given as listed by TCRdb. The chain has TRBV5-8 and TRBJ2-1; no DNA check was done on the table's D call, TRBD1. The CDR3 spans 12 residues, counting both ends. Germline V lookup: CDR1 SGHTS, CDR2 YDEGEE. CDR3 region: CASSSTRGGGPT.

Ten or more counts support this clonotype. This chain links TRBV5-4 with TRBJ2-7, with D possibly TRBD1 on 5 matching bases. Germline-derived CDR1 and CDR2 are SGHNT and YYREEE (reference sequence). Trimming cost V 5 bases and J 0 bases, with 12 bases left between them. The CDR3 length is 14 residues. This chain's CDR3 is CASSSQESSYEQYF. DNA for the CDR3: TGTGCCAGCAGTTCACAGGAAAGCTCCTACGAGCAGTACTTC.

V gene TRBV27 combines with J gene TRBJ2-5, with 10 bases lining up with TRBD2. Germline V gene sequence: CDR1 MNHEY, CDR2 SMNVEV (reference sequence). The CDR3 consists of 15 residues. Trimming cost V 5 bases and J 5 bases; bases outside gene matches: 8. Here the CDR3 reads CASSIIAGGRETQYF. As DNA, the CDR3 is TGTGCCAGCAGTATCATAGCGGGAGGCAGGGAGACCCAGTACTTC.

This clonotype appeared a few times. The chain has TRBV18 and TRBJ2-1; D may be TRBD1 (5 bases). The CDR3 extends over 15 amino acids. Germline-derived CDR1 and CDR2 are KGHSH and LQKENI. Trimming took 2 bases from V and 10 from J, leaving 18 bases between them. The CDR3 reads CASSPVTLSDREQFF. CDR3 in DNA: TGTGCCAGCTCACCAGTCACACTCTCAGACAGAGAGCAGTTCTTC.